This T cell receptor beta chain originates from a study of blood T cell repertoires in COVID-19. As for the study in general: Acute and convalescent COVID-19 samples came from the United States, Italy and Spain. T cells, B-cell-depleted T cells, or PBMCs supplied cDNA or gDNA.

Germline V gene lookup returns CDR1 SGHAT and CDR2 FQNNGV. The CDR3 spans 15 residues. Trimming removed 1 base at V and 2 bases at J, with 10 bases between. As handled by the study authors: Amplification of reference gene primers provided the estimated nucleated cell counts. Assay: immunoSEQ multiplex PCR; the TCRdb copy retains only in-frame clones and omits some. For V, J and clone size, that table is used; D and trimming come from the DNA. The profile shows about 15,000 clones, 92% of them singletons. The clonotype was recovered from a human donor with active COVID-19. The donor label of this sample is uncertain. V gene TRBV11-2 combines with J gene TRBJ2-3; no clear D gene. Sequences were obtained from peripheral blood. The CDR3 protein is CASSLGQNPTDTQYF. Written as DNA, the CDR3 is TGTGCCAGCAGCTTAGGGCAGAACCCCACAGATACGCAGTATTTT.